A selection of T cell receptor beta chains follows, all from one sample in a study of OX40 agonist ivuxolimab in advanced cancers. Some clones are missing from TCRdb's copy, which holds only in-frame ones; the method was immunoSEQ multiplex PCR. The table includes 100,000 or so clones, roughly 95% detected once. The sequencing used CD4+ or CD8+ T cells sorted from blood, collected in a trial of the OX40 agonist ivuxolimab. The origin of the receptors is an adult with an advanced solid tumor such as melanoma, head and neck, liver or kidney cancer. Both conserved end residues are part of each CDR3. The order of the fields is clone size, J gene, D gene, V gene, CDR3 DNA, CDR3 protein. The D gene is left open where the match is weak. Some rows have no size entry. The others give once, few or many, or a class for an expanded clone.

- TRBJ2-3 TRBD2 TRBV25-1 TGTGCCAGCAGTGAATTCCCACCCGGGACTAGCGGGGATGATACGCAGTATTTT CASSEFPPGTSGDDTQYF
- TRBJ1-5 TRBD1 TRBV19 TGTGCCAGTAGCCTAGTATCCCGGGACAGGGAAAGGGATCAGCCCCAGCATTTT CASSLVSRDRERDQPQHF
- TRBJ2-2 TRBD1 TRBV2 TGTGCCAGCAGTTCCGGGACAGGGAACACCGGGGAGCTGTTTTTT CASSSGTGNTGELFF
- TRBJ2-2 TRBD1 TRBV11-2 TGTGCCAGCAGCCCAAACAGGGGGCAAGCCGGGGAGCTGTTTTTT CASSPNRGQAGELFF
- TRBJ2-7 - TRBV7-2 TGTGCCAGCAGCCCCACTCTAAGGCCGACTCAAGAGCAGTACTTC CASSPTLRPTQEQYF
- TRBJ2-5 TRBD2 TRBV7-2 TGTGCCAGCAGCTTAACTAGCGGGAACCGACAAGAGACCCAGTACTTC CASSLTSGNRQETQYF
- TRBJ2-1 - TRBV4-2 TGTGCCAGCAGCCCGATGGGGGATGAGCAGTTCTTC CASSPMGDEQFF
- TRBJ1-1 - TRBV13 TGTGCCAGCAGCTTTGGACAGCTCACTGAAGCTTTCTTT CASSFGQLTEAFF
- TRBJ1-5 - TRBV19 TGTGCCAGTAGTATAAAGGCAGAGAATCAGCCCCAGCATTTT CASSIKAENQPQHF
- TRBJ2-3 - TRBV5-4 TGTGCCAGCAGCTTGGTGGTCTCAGGGGAAGATACGCAGTATTTT CASSLVVSGEDTQYF
- TRBJ2-7 TRBD1 TRBV4-3 TGCGCCAGCAGCCTAGGACAGGGAAGCTCCTACGAGCAGTACTTC CASSLGQGSSYEQYF
- TRBJ2-5 - TRBV28 TGTGCCAGCGGGACATCACAAGAGACCCAGTACTTC CASGTSQETQYF
- TRBJ2-7 - TRBV7-6 TGTGCCAGCAGCTTAGCGATCGGTTACGAGCAGTACTTC CASSLAIGYEQYF
- TRBJ2-1 - TRBV6-4 TGTGCCAGCAGTGACCCTTCTCATGGGAGTGAGCAGTTCTTC CASSDPSHGSEQFF
- TRBJ2-5 - TRBV28 TGTGCCAGCAGTTTAGGGCACTACCAAGAGACCCAGTACTTC CASSLGHYQETQYF
- TRBJ1-1 - TRBV5-4 TGTGCCAGCAGCCCAGGGGTGGCTGAAGCTTTCTTT CASSPGVAEAFF
once TRBJ2-1 - TRBV5-1 TGCGCCAGCAGCCCCCCTGCTAGTAACGTAAATGAGCAGTTCTTC CASSPPASNVNEQFF
- TRBJ2-7 - TRBV4-3 TGCGCCAGCAGCCTCACATCTGGCTACGAGCAGTACTTC CASSLTSGYEQYF
- TRBJ2-2 TRBD1 TRBV6-6 TGTGCCAGCAGCCTCAGGGGGAATAGGGAGCTGTTTTTT CASSLRGNRELFF
once TRBJ2-1 - TRBV7-2 TGTGCCAGCAGCTTCTCGGGCTTGAATGAGCAGTTCTTC CASSFSGLNEQFF
- TRBJ2-5 - TRBV7-8 TGTGCCAGCAGGGGGCCCCAAGAGACCCAGTACTTC CASRGPQETQYF
- TRBJ2-1 - TRBV5-5 TGTGCCAGCAGCCCCAGCTCGTTAGCGGACTACAATGAGCAGTTCTTC CASSPSSLADYNEQFF
- TRBJ2-7 TRBD2 TRBV13 TGTGCCAGCAGCGAAAGACTAGCGGGGGGGCCCGGCCACGAGCAGTACTTC CASSERLAGGPGHEQYF
- TRBJ2-1 - TRBV7-6 TGTGCCAGCAGCCCAGACAGGAGCTCCTACAATGAGCAGTTCTTC CASSPDRSSYNEQFF
- TRBJ1-2 TRBD1 TRBV27 TGTGCCAGCAGTCCGGGACAGGCTCCTTATGGCTACACCTTC CASSPGQAPYGYTF
- TRBJ1-2 TRBD1 TRBV6-1 TGTGCCAGCAGTGATCCGGGACAGTTTAACTATGGCTACACCTTC CASSDPGQFNYGYTF
- TRBJ2-7 TRBD2 TRBV6-6 TGTGCCAGCAGTTACCTTAGCGGGAGTCATTACGAGCAGTACTTC CASSYLSGSHYEQYF
- TRBJ2-6 - TRBV29-1 TGCAGCGTTGAAGATGGTGGGGCCAACGTCCTGACTTTC CSVEDGGANVLTF
- TRBJ2-5 TRBD2 TRBV13 TGTGCCAGCACCCCTCTCCTAGCGGGGGAGTCTCAAGAGACCCAGTACTTC CASTPLLAGESQETQYF
- TRBJ2-1 TRBD2 TRBV19 TGTGCCAGTAGTATAGAGGAAGCGGGGTCCTACAATGAGCAGTTCTTC CASSIEEAGSYNEQFF
- TRBJ2-3 TRBD2 TRBV25-1 TGTGCCAGCACGGGAGGGCCCGTCACAGATACGCAGTATTTT CASTGGPVTDTQYF
- TRBJ2-7 TRBD2 TRBV7-9 TGTGCCAGCAGCTTAGATTCCGGACTAGGCTCCTACGAGCAGTACTTC CASSLDSGLGSYEQYF
- TRBJ1-1 - TRBV6-5 TGTGCCAGCAGTTACTCGGTGGGTTTGAACACTGAAGCTTTCTTT CASSYSVGLNTEAFF
- TRBJ2-7 - TRBV9 TGTGCCAGCAGCGAGAGGGGGGACGAGCAGTACTTC CASSERGDEQYF
- TRBJ2-7 - TRBV7-6 TGTGCCAGCAGCAAGAGAAGAGGGGACGCGCGCGACTCCTACGAGCAGTACTTC CASSKRRGDARDSYEQYF
- TRBJ1-2 TRBD1 TRBV9 TGTGCCAGCAGCCCAGAGCCCGGGCAGGGGGCGGGATACTATGGCTACACCTTC CASSPEPGQGAGYYGYTF
- TRBJ2-2 TRBD2 TRBV4-1 TGCGCCAGCAGCCAAGATCCTCCACTAGCGGGAACCGGGGAGCTGTTTTTT CASSQDPPLAGTGELFF
- TRBJ2-7 TRBD1 TRBV27 TGTGCCAGCAAGCCTGGGACAGCGCCCATCTACGAGCAGTACTTC CASKPGTAPIYEQYF
- TRBJ1-6 TRBD1 TRBV27 TGTGCCAGCAGTTTCCAGGGGGGTTCACCCCTCCACTTT CASSFQGGSPLHF
- TRBJ2-7 TRBD2 TRBV28 TGTGCCAGCGCAAGACTAGCGGATCACTACGAGCAGTACTTC CASARLADHYEQYF
- TRBJ1-2 TRBD1 TRBV6-5 TGTGCCAGCAGTTACTCTATTGGAGGGGGCCCGTGGGGCTACACCTTC CASSYSIGGGPWGYTF
- TRBJ2-2 - TRBV7-9 TGTGCCAGCAGCTTTTACAGGGTAGACACCGGGGAGCTGTTTTTT CASSFYRVDTGELFF
- TRBJ2-3 TRBD1 TRBV12-5 TGTGCTAGTGGCCCCAACAAGACAGGGGCGGGCACAGATACGCAGTATTTT CASGPNKTGAGTDTQYF
- TRBJ1-3 - TRBV11-2 TGTGCCAGCAGCTTAGGTTTTCATAGCTCTGGAAACACCATATATTTT CASSLGFHSSGNTIYF
- TRBJ1-1 - TRBV5-6 TGTGCCAGCAGCTTGGTGGCTAACACTGAAGCTTTCTTT CASSLVANTEAFF
- TRBJ1-1 TRBD1 TRBV19 TGTGCCAGTAGCTCCGGGACAGCTCAAGCTTTCTTT CASSSGTAQAFF